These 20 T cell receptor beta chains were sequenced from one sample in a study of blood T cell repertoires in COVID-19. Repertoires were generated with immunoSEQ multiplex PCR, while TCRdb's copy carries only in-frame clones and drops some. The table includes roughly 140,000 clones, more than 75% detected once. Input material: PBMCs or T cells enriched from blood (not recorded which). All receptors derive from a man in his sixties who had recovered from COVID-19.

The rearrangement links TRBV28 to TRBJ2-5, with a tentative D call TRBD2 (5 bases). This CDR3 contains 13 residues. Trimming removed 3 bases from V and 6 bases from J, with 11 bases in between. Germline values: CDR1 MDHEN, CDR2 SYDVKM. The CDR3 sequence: CASSFGGRKTQYF. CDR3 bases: TGTGCCAGCAGTTTTGGCGGGCGCAAGACCCAGTACTTC.

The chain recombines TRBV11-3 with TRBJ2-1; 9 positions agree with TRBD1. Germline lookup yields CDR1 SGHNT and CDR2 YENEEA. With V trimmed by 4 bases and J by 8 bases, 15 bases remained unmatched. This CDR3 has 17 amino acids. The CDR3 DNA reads TGTGCCAGCAGCTCAGAACCAACAGGGGGCCTCAGCCATGAGCAGTTCTTC. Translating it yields CASSSEPTGGLSHEQFF.

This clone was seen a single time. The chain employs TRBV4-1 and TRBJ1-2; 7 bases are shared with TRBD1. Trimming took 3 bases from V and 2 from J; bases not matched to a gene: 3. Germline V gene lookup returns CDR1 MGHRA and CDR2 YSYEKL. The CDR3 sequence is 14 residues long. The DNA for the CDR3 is TGCGCCAGCAGCCAGACAGGGACCAACTATGGCTACACCTTC. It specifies CASSQTGTNYGYTF.

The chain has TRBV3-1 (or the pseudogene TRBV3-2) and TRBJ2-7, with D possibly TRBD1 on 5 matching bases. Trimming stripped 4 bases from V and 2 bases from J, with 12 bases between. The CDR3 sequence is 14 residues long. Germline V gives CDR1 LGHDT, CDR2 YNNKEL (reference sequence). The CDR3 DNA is TGTGCCAGCAGCCTGAACCCGACAGCCTACGAGCAGTACTTC. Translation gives CASSLNPTAYEQYF.

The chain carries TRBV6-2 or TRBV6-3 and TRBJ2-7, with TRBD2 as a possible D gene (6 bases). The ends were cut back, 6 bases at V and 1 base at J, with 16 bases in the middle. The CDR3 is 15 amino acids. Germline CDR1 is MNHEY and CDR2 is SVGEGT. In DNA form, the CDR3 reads TGTGCCAGCAGCCCCTGGGCAGGGAGGTCCTACGAGCAGTACTTC. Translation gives CASSPWAGRSYEQYF.

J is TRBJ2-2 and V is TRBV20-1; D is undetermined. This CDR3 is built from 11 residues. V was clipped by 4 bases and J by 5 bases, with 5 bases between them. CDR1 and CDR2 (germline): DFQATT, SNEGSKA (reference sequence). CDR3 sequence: CSATRTGELFF. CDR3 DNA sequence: TGCAGTGCTACCAGAACCGGGGAGCTGTTTTTT.

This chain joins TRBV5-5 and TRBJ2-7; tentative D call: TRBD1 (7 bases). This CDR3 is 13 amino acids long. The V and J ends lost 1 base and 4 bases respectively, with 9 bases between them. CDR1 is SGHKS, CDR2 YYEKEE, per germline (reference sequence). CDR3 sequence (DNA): TGTGCCAGCAGCTTGCCAGGGGGGTACGAGCAGTACTTC. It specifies CASSLPGGYEQYF.

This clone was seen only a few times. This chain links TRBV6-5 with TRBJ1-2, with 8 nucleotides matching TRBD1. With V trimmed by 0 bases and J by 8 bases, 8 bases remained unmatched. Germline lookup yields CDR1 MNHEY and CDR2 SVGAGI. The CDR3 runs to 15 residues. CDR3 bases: TGTGCCAGCAGTTACTCGGGACAGGTGTCGGGCGGCTACACCTTC. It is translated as CASSYSGQVSGGYTF.

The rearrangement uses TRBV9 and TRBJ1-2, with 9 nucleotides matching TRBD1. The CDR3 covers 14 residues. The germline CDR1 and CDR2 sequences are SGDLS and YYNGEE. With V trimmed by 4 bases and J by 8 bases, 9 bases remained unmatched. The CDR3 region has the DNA TGTGCCAGCAGCCTCTGGGACAGGGCTAGGGGCTACACCTTC. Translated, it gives CASSLWDRARGYTF.

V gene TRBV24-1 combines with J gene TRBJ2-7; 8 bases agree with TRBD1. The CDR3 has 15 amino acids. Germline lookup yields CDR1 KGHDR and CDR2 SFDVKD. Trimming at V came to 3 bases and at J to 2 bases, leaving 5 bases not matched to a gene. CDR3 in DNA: TGTGCCACCAGTGATGGACCGACAGGGGCCTACGAGCAGTACTTC. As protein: CATSDGPTGAYEQYF.

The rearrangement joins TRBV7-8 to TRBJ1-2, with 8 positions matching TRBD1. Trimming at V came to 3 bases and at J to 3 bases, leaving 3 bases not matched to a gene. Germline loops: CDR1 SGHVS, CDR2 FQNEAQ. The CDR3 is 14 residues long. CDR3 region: CASSFRQGYYGYTF. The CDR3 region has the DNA TGTGCCAGCAGCTTCCGACAGGGGTACTATGGCTACACCTTC. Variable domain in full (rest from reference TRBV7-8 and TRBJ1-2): GAGVSQSPRYKVAKRGQDVALRCDPISGHVSLFWYQQALGQGPEFLTYFQNEAQLDKSGLPSDRFFAERPEGSVSTLKIQRTQQEDSAVYLCASSFRQGYYGYTFGSGTRLTVV.

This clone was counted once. The CDR3 DNA follows: TGTGCCAGCGATCGACAGGGGGCAGGAGACACCATATATTTT. Protein: CASDRQGAGDTIYF. This chain joins TRBV9 and TRBJ1-3; 10 bases fit TRBD1. J gave up 8 bases and V 7 bases, and 9 bases lay outside the gene matches. Germline V gene data show CDR1 as SGDLS and CDR2 as YYNGEE. CDR3 length equals 14 residues.

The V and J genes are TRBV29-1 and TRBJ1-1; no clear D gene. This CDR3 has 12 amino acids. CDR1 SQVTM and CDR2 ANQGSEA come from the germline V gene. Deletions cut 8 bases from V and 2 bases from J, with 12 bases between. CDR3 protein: CSCGNLNTEAFF. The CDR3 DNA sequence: TGCAGCTGCGGGAACCTTAACACTGAAGCTTTCTTT.

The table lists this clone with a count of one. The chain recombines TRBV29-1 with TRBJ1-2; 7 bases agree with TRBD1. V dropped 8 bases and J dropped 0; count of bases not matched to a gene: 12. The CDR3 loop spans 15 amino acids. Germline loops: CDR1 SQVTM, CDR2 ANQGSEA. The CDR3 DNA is TGCAGCATAAGGGACAGCGATCTTACTAACTATGGCTACACCTTC. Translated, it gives CSIRDSDLTNYGYTF.

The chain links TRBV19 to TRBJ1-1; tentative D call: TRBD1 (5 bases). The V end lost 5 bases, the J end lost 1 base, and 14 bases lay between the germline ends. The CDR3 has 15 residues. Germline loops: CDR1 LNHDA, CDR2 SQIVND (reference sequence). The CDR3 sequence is CASSPLGQWNTEAFF. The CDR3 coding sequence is TGTGCCAGTAGTCCGCTGGGGCAGTGGAACACTGAAGCTTTCTTT.

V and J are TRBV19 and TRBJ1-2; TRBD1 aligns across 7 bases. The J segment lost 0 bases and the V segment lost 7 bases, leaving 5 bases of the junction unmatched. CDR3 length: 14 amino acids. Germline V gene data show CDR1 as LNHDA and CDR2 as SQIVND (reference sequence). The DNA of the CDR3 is TGTGCCAGTAAGAGGGACAGTACTAACTATGGCTACACCTTC. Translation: CASKRDSTNYGYTF.

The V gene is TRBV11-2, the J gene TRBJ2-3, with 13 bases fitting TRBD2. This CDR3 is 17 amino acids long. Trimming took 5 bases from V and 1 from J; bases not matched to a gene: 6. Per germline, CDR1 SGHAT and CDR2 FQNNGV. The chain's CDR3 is CASSMTSGRTRTDTQYF. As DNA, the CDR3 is TGTGCCAGCAGCATGACTAGCGGGAGGACCCGCACAGATACGCAGTATTTT.

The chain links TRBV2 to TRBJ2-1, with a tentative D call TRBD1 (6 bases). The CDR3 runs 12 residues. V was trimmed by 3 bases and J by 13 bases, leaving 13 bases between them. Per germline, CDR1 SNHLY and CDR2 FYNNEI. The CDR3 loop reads CASSDNGQTQFF. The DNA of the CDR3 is TGTGCCAGCAGTGACAACGGACAGACACAGTTCTTC.

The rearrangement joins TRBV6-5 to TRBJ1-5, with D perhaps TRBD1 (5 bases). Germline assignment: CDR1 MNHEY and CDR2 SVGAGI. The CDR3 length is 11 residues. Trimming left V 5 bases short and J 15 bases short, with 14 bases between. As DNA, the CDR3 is TGTGCCAGCAGTCCCGGGGAGGGGACGCATTTT. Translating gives CASSPGEGTHF.

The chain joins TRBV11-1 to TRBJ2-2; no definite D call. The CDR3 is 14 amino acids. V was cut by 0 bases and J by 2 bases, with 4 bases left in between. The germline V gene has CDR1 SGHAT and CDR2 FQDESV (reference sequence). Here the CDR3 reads CASSLAYNTGELFF. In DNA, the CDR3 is TGTGCCAGCAGCTTAGCCTACAACACCGGGGAGCTGTTTTTT.